These 28 T cell receptor beta chains originate from one sample sequenced in a study of T cells after yellow fever vaccination. TCRdb itself ran the 5' RACE reads through MiXCR, one entry per CDR3 protein. The sample has about 500,000 distinct CDR3 sequences, less than 20% seen once; the top ten hold 15% to 20%. The input for sequencing was PBMCs, taken 4 to 5 days after the first yellow fever vaccination. The receptors were gathered from a young man who received the YFV17D yellow fever vaccine.

The sample holds a few counts of this clonotype. The V gene is TRBV15, the J gene TRBJ2-1; D not certain. The V gene's germline CDR1 is LNHNV and CDR2 YYDKDF (reference sequence). The V end lost 3 bases, the J end lost 9 bases, and 12 bases lay between the germline ends. There are 13 residues in the CDR3. CDR3 sequence (DNA): TGTGCCACCAGCAGGACTTCCCACGGTGAGCAGTTCTTC. Translating gives CATSRTSHGEQFF.

V and J are TRBV7-3 and TRBJ1-2; perhaps TRBD1 as D (5 bases). Germline CDR1 SGHTA, CDR2 FQGTGA. V was cut by 1 base and J by 1 base, with 10 bases left in between. The CDR3 has 15 amino acids. CDR3: CASSLRPGGNYGYTF. The CDR3 bases are TGTGCCAGCAGCTTAAGACCCGGGGGTAACTATGGCTACACCTTC.

The chain combines TRBV29-1 with TRBJ2-3, with D tentatively TRBD2 (5 bases). The CDR3 extends over 14 amino acids. V was shortened by 3 bases and J by 4 bases, with 14 bases between the two germline ends. Germline values: CDR1 SQVTM, CDR2 ANQGSEA. The CDR3: CSVEGDSLPDTQYF. CDR3 bases: TGCAGCGTTGAGGGAGACTCCTTGCCAGATACGCAGTATTTT.

The J gene is TRBJ1-6, the V gene TRBV4-3; the D gene is possibly TRBD1 (6 bases). Trimming stripped 2 bases from V and 1 base from J, with 12 bases between. The CDR3 contains 17 residues. Germline V CDR1 and CDR2: LGHNA, YSLEER. This CDR3 reads CASSQRGTSSYNSPLHF. CDR3 in DNA: TGCGCCAGCAGCCAAAGGGGGACATCATCCTATAATTCACCCCTCCACTTT.

The rearrangement uses TRBV5-4 and TRBJ1-4; D gene unclear. The germline CDR1 and CDR2 sequences are SGHNT and YYREEE (reference sequence). CDR3 length: 15 residues. V lost 3 bases, J lost 0 bases, and 9 bases lay in between. CDR3 bases: TGTGCCAGCAGCTCACAGACTTCAACTAATGAAAAACTGTTTTTT. It codes for CASSSQTSTNEKLFF.

The rearrangement joins TRBV5-8 to TRBJ2-3, with D possibly matching TRBD1 (5 bases). V lost 3 bases and J lost 0, with 14 bases in between. Germline loops: CDR1 SGHTS, CDR2 YDEGEE. The CDR3 totals 16 residues. Here the CDR3 DNA reads TGTGCCAGCAGCTCCCCCGACAGATTCAGCACAGATACGCAGTATTTT. This gives the protein CASSSPDRFSTDTQYF.

The chain links TRBV7-9 to TRBJ2-2, with 8 bases that match TRBD1. Germline trimming cut 5 bases from V and 6 bases from J; bases unmatched to any gene: 8. Germline V CDR1 and CDR2: SEHNR, FQNEAQ (reference sequence). This CDR3 is built from 15 residues. The CDR3 bases are TGTGCCAGCAGCCCCGGGACAGGTCCCGCCGGGGAGCTGTTTTTT. It specifies CASSPGTGPAGELFF.

V usage is TRBV12-3 or TRBV12-4 and J usage is TRBJ1-2; perhaps TRBD1 as D (5 bases). Trimming pared 7 bases from V and 0 bases from J, leaving 9 bases between. The CDR3 loop spans 13 amino acids. Written as DNA, the CDR3 is TGTGCCAGCATCAAGACAGCTAACTATGGCTACACCTTC. Translation gives CASIKTANYGYTF.

The CDR3 spells CASSYAAWDTQYF. In nucleotides, the CDR3 is TGTGCCAGCAGCTACGCAGCATGGGATACGCAGTATTTT. V is TRBV6-2 or TRBV6-3 and J is TRBJ2-3, with D uncertain. The CDR3 runs to 13 residues. V was cut by 6 bases and J by 6 bases, with 13 bases left in between. The germline gives CDR1 MNHEY, CDR2 SVGEGT.

The chain combines TRBV9 with TRBJ1-5, with D possibly matching TRBD1 (5 bases). Germline values: CDR1 SGDLS, CDR2 YYNGEE. This CDR3 comprises 15 residues. V lost 0 bases to trimming and J lost 3 bases, with 10 bases between them. The CDR3 region is CASSVDSGPNQPQHF. The CDR3 nucleotides are TGTGCCAGCAGCGTAGATTCAGGGCCCAATCAGCCCCAGCATTTT.

A few counts support this clonotype. This chain uses TRBV6-1 with TRBJ2-4; TRBD1 matches 10 bases. V lost 5 bases to trimming and J lost 5 bases; unmatched junction nucleotides: 6. Germline-derived CDR1 and CDR2 are MNHNS and SASEGT. The CDR3 loop spans 15 amino acids. The CDR3 DNA reads TGTGCCAGCAGTCGGGACGGGACAGGGGAAAACATTCAGTACTTC. Its protein product is CASSRDGTGENIQYF.

This clonotype was found a few times. This sequence joins TRBV7-2 and TRBJ2-3; 7 positions agree with TRBD2. V lost 7 bases and J lost 2; bases outside the gene matches: 12. The V gene's germline CDR1 is SGHTA and CDR2 FQGNSA. CDR3 length equals 16 residues. The CDR3 bases are TGTGCCAGCACACCCGGAGGCGGGGGAATCACAGATACGCAGTATTTT. Its translation: CASTPGGGGITDTQYF.

The table lists this clonotype with many counts. The chain combines TRBV7-2 with TRBJ2-3; TRBD2 is a possible D gene (7 bases). This CDR3 comprises 19 residues. Germline CDR1 and CDR2: SGHTA and FQGNSA. Trimming took off 5 bases at V and 3 bases at J, with 27 bases between the two ends. As DNA, the CDR3 is TGTGCCAGCAGCCGAGAGGGGAGGGGGGGCACCCCAGCGACAGATACGCAGTATTTT. Translated, it gives CASSREGRGGTPATDTQYF. Based on the CDR3 plus reference TRBV7-2 and TRBJ2-3, the full variable domain is GAGVSQSPSNKVTEKGKDVELRCDPISGHTALYWYRQSLGQGLEFLIYFQGNSAPDKSGLPSDRFSAERTGGSVSTLTIQRTQQEDSAVYLCASSREGRGGTPATDTQYFGPGTRLTVL.

The gene calls are TRBV20-1 and TRBJ2-3, with 8 bases lining up with TRBD2. With 6 bases clipped from V and 0 bases from J, the junction kept 8 bases outside the gene matches. The CDR3 loop spans 15 amino acids. From germline, CDR1 is DFQATT and CDR2 SNEGSKA (reference sequence). The CDR3 DNA reads TGCAGTGCCCAGGCGGGGGGCCTAAGCACAGATACGCAGTATTTT. It specifies CSAQAGGLSTDTQYF.

Ten or more counts support this clonotype. This rearrangement joins TRBV7-2 to TRBJ2-2; D could derive from TRBD1 or TRBD2 (6 bases each). The CDR3 has 12 residues. The germline V gene encodes CDR1 SGHTA and CDR2 FQGNSA. V dropped 6 bases and J dropped 8 bases, with 10 bases sitting between them. The CDR3: CASRRGAGELFF. For the CDR3, the DNA is TGTGCCAGCAGAAGGGGGGCTGGGGAGCTGTTTTTT.

In its sample, this clonotype was seen a few times. The V call is TRBV29-1, the J call TRBJ2-1; 8 bases are shared with TRBD2. V was pared by 7 bases and J by 6 bases, with 2 bases of the junction left unmatched. CDR1 and CDR2 from the germline V gene are SQVTM and ANQGSEA. The CDR3 runs to 11 residues. CDR3 loop: CSAGTSNEQFF. Here the CDR3 DNA reads TGCAGCGCCGGGACTAGCAATGAGCAGTTCTTC.

This chain links TRBV7-9 with TRBJ1-3, with D possibly TRBD1 on 5 matching bases. Trimming took off 5 bases at V and 0 bases at J, with 11 bases between the two ends. This CDR3 contains 15 residues. Germline CDR1 SEHNR, CDR2 FQNEAQ (reference sequence). CDR3 DNA sequence: TGTGCCAGCAGCCAGGGTGCCGTCTCTGGAAACACCATATATTTT. This gives the protein CASSQGAVSGNTIYF.

The chain has TRBV29-1 and TRBJ1-2; TRBD1 matches at 8 bases. The germline V gene encodes CDR1 SQVTM and CDR2 ANQGSEA. The CDR3 length is 12 residues. Trimming at V came to 5 bases and at J to 2 bases, leaving 1 base not matched to a gene. The DNA of the CDR3 is TGCAGCGTTACAGGGGGAAACTATGGCTACACCTTC. Its protein product is CSVTGGNYGYTF.

The chain joins TRBV5-1 to TRBJ2-5; TRBD2 matches 8 bases. V gave up 4 bases and J gave up 4 bases; unmatched junction bases: 6. From germline, CDR1 is SGHRS and CDR2 YFSETQ. This CDR3 comprises 14 residues. The CDR3 is CASSPRGDRETQYF. The CDR3 DNA reads TGCGCCAGCAGCCCGCGGGGGGATCGAGAGACCCAGTACTTC.

This clonotype was counted a few times. This sequence joins TRBV12-3 or TRBV12-4 and TRBJ1-4; D not resolved. The CDR3 has 14 amino acids. Trimming took 3 bases from V and 6 from J, leaving 11 bases between them. The CDR3 bases are TGTGCCAGCAGTTTGGGAGGCGGTGATGAAAAACTGTTTTTT. This codes for CASSLGGGDEKLFF.

V is TRBV7-2 and J is TRBJ2-1; 8 bases map to TRBD2. The germline CDR1 and CDR2 sequences are SGHTA and FQGNSA. The J segment lost 9 bases and the V segment lost 7 bases, leaving 8 bases of the junction unmatched. The CDR3 length is 13 residues. DNA for the CDR3: TGTGCCAGCACCCTGGCGGGGGGTACTGAGCAGTTCTTC. It codes for CASTLAGGTEQFF.

This clonotype was picked up many times. This chain uses TRBV6-2 or TRBV6-3 with TRBJ2-7, with TRBD1 matching 10 bases. J was trimmed by 1 base and V by 4 bases; bases with no gene match: 4. CDR1 and CDR2 (germline): MNHEY, SVGEGT. CDR3 length: 15 amino acids. CDR3 sequence reads: CASSSWDRGSYEQYV. In nucleotides, the CDR3 is TGTGCCAGCAGTTCCTGGGACAGGGGTTCCTACGAGCAGTACGTC.

This clonotype was detected only a few times. This chain links TRBV5-1 with TRBJ2-2; 11 bases align to TRBD2. The germline V gene has CDR1 SGHRS and CDR2 YFSETQ. The CDR3 runs 16 residues. Trimming removed 3 bases from V and 6 bases from J; junction bases left unmatched: 7. CDR3 protein: CASSSLAGGTAGELFF. CDR3 DNA sequence: TGCGCCAGCAGCTCCTTAGCGGGGGGGACTGCCGGGGAGCTGTTTTTT.

This clonotype has more than one count but fewer than ten. The chain employs TRBV7-2 and TRBJ2-1, with TRBD2 matching 15 bases. Trimming removed 5 bases from V and 13 bases from J; junction bases left unmatched: 12. Germline loops: CDR1 SGHTA, CDR2 FQGNSA. This CDR3 spans 16 amino acids. CDR3 nucleotide sequence: TGTGCCAGCAGCACGGGGACTAGCGGGGGGCTCGGGTCCCAGTTCTTC. Protein: CASSTGTSGGLGSQFF. The full variable domain, its missing parts supplied by reference TRBV7-2 and TRBJ2-1, is GAGVSQSPSNKVTEKGKDVELRCDPISGHTALYWYRQSLGQGLEFLIYFQGNSAPDKSGLPSDRFSAERTGGSVSTLTIQRTQQEDSAVYLCASSTGTSGGLGSQFFGPGTRLTVL.

The table lists this clonotype with many counts. The chain has TRBV20-1 and TRBJ2-5, with 9 bases matching TRBD2. Unmatched junction bases numbered 12, after V lost 5 bases and J lost 5 bases. The CDR3 is made up of 15 amino acids. Looked up from germline, CDR1 is DFQATT and CDR2 is SNEGSKA (reference sequence). The CDR3 sequence is CSASRGGAKGETQYF. CDR3 bases: TGCAGTGCTTCCCGCGGGGGGGCTAAAGGGGAGACCCAGTACTTC.

The chain combines TRBV5-1 with TRBJ2-4; TRBD1 aligns across 12 bases. The CDR3 consists of 20 residues. The germline gives CDR1 SGHRS, CDR2 YFSETQ. V was clipped by 0 bases and J by 0 bases; unmatched bases: 10. As DNA, the CDR3 is TGCGCCAGCAGCTTGGGAACCTCACGGGACAGGGGGCTAGCCAAAAACATTCAGTACTTC. Protein: CASSLGTSRDRGLAKNIQYF. The whole variable domain, filled in from reference TRBV5-1 and TRBJ2-4, reads KAGVTQTPRYLIKTRGQQVTLSCSPISGHRSVSWYQQTPGQGLQFLFEYFSETQRNKGNFPGRFSGRQFSNSRSEMNVSTLELGDSALYLCASSLGTSRDRGLAKNIQYFGAGTRLSVL.

The rearrangement links TRBV4-1 to TRBJ2-4; 9 nucleotides agree with TRBD1. CDR1 is MGHRA, CDR2 YSYEKL, per germline. Trimming took 1 base from V and 9 from J; bases not matched to a gene: 13. The CDR3 is made up of 17 amino acids. The CDR3 nucleotides read TGCGCCAGCAGCCAAGTCCCCGGACAGGGGCGATTTAGCATTCAGTACTTC. Protein product: CASSQVPGQGRFSIQYF.

This clonotype was detected a few times. The V call is TRBV29-1, the J call TRBJ2-5, with D possibly TRBD1 on 6 matching bases. Per germline, CDR1 SQVTM and CDR2 ANQGSEA. This CDR3 region has 13 residues. Trimming removed 4 bases at V and 3 bases at J, with 12 bases between. CDR3 DNA sequence: TGCAGCGTTGCCCCCACAGGGAAAGAGACCCAGTACTTC. Amino acid sequence: CSVAPTGKETQYF.